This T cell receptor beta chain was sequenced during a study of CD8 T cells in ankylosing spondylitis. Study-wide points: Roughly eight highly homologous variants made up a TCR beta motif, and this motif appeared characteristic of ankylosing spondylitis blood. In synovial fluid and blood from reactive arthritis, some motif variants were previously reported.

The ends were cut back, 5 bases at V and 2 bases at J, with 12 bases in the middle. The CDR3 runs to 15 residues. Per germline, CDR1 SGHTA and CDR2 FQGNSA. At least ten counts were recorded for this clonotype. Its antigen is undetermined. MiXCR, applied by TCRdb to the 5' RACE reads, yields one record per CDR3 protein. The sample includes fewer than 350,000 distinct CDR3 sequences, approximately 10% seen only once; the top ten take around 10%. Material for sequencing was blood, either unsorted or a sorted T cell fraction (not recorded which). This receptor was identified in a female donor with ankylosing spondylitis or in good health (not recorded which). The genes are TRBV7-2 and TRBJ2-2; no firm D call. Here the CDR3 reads CASSLTARNTGELFF. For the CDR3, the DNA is TGTGCCAGCAGCCTGACGGCGAGAAACACCGGGGAGCTGTTTTTT.